This T cell receptor beta chain was found in a study of molecular identifiers for immune sequencing clone quantification. Via MiXCR, TCRdb re-called the PCR reads, giving one row per CDR3 protein. The sample holds about 320,000 distinct CDR3 sequences; about 20% are singletons and the top ten take roughly 0.8%. Per germline, CDR1 MNHEY and CDR2 SVGEGT. V lost 5 bases and J 9 bases, leaving 23 bases between the germline ends. This CDR3 region has 16 residues. The sequencing sample was made of naive CD8+ T cells from blood, with Jurkat cell RNA spiked in. Subset in this sample: FACS-sorted CD8+CD4-CCR7+CD45RA+ naive T cells. The receptor was derived from a human donor in good health. Some libraries in this study had Jurkat cell RNA spiked in. The chain carries TRBV6-2 or TRBV6-3 and TRBJ1-5; no clear D gene. CDR3 sequence: CASSQPQEVGLRPQHF. DNA for the CDR3: TGTGCCAGCAGTCAACCTCAGGAGGTGGGCCTGAGGCCCCAGCATTTT.